The 24 T cell receptor beta chains below all came from one sample that was sequenced in a study of T-cell memory formation after mild COVID-19. TCRdb used MiXCR to reprocess the 5' RACE reads, holding one entry per CDR3 protein. The sample records roughly 70,000 distinct CDR3 sequences, around 15% being singletons. The sequenced sample consisted of PBMCs or a T cell subset sorted from them (not recorded which). All receptors derive from an adult woman who had mild COVID-19 (a few samples of this study predate the infection). Cell type and time point are not known.

This clonotype was counted a few times. DNA of the CDR3: TGTGCCAGCGACAGCCTCAATGAGCAGTTCTTC. It specifies CASDSLNEQFF. The chain combines TRBV6-2 or TRBV6-3 with TRBJ2-1; possibly TRBD1 for D (5 bases). The V end was cut by 8 bases, the J end by 6 bases, with 8 bases between. From germline, CDR1 is MNHEY and CDR2 SVGEGT. The CDR3 sequence is 11 residues long.

In its sample, this clonotype was seen a few times. CDR3 in amino acids: CASSQGDSLLPQYF. The CDR3 DNA reads as TGTGCCAGCAGCCAAGGGGACTCCCTCCTACCGCAGTATTTT. The chain recombines TRBV4-2 with TRBJ2-3; a weak D match, TRBD2 (6 bases). Trimming took 1 base from V and 10 from J, leaving 15 bases between them. The germline gives CDR1 LGHNA, CDR2 YNFKEQ. The CDR3 runs 14 residues.

This clonotype has more than one count but fewer than ten. The chain links TRBV9 to TRBJ2-1; the D gene is possibly TRBD2 (6 bases). The CDR3 runs to 13 residues. V was cut by 3 bases and J by 7 bases, with 11 bases left in between. CDR1 is SGDLS and CDR2 is YYNGEE in the germline V gene. CDR3 nucleotides: TGTGCCAGCAGCGCGACTAGATTAAATGAGCAGTTCTTC. Residues: CASSATRLNEQFF.

This clonotype showed up just a few times. The V gene is TRBV10-3, the J gene TRBJ2-7; TRBD1 aligns across 9 bases. The CDR3 loop spans 14 amino acids. V gave up 3 bases and J gave up 4 bases; unmatched junction bases: 4. Germline lookup yields CDR1 ENHRY and CDR2 SYGVKD. The CDR3, as DNA: TGTGCCATCAGTGATTCGGACAGGGGTTACGAGCAGTACTTC. Encoded protein: CAISDSDRGYEQYF.

The V gene is TRBV20-1, the J gene TRBJ2-7, with D uncertain. The germline gives CDR1 DFQATT, CDR2 SNEGSKA (reference sequence). V was cut by 0 bases and J by 6 bases, with 9 bases left in between. The CDR3 contains 12 residues. CDR3 residues: CSARDRTSEQYF. Written as DNA, the CDR3 is TGCAGTGCTAGAGACAGGACCAGCGAGCAGTACTTC.

The V and J genes are TRBV7-9 and TRBJ2-5; D is possibly TRBD1 (6 bases). V lost 8 bases to trimming and J lost 1 base, with 14 bases between them. This CDR3 has 14 residues. Germline lookup yields CDR1 SEHNR and CDR2 FQNEAQ (reference sequence). The DNA of the CDR3 is TGTGCCAGCCAAGGGGACATACCCCAAGAGACCCAGTACTTC. This sequence encodes CASQGDIPQETQYF.

The chain links TRBV4-2 to TRBJ2-3; TRBD2 matches at 7 bases. Trimming at V came to 2 bases and at J to 1 base, leaving 6 bases not matched to a gene. CDR1 is LGHNA and CDR2 is YNFKEQ in the germline V gene. The CDR3 runs to 16 residues. The CDR3: CASSQPLLAGTDTQYF. In DNA, the CDR3 is TGTGCCAGCAGCCAACCCCTTCTAGCGGGCACAGATACGCAGTATTTT.

The chain combines TRBV4-3 with TRBJ2-3; no definite D call. The germline V gene has CDR1 LGHNA and CDR2 YSLEER. V was clipped by 0 bases and J by 2 bases, with 21 bases between them. There are 19 residues in the CDR3. The chain's CDR3 is CASSQDPNAVGYSTDTQYF. The CDR3 DNA reads as TGCGCCAGCAGCCAAGATCCCAATGCCGTCGGCTACTCCACAGATACGCAGTATTTT.

In its sample, this clonotype was seen a few times. The J gene is TRBJ2-5, the V gene TRBV7-9; 11 bases fit TRBD2. The germline V gene encodes CDR1 SEHNR and CDR2 FQNEAQ (reference sequence). Trimming at V came to 4 bases and at J to 2 bases, leaving 3 bases not matched to a gene. CDR3 length: 15 residues. The CDR3 spells CASSWTSGSQETQYF. The CDR3 DNA reads as TGTGCCAGCAGCTGGACTAGCGGGTCTCAAGAGACCCAGTACTTC.

This chain uses TRBV10-2 with TRBJ1-2; TRBD1 agrees at 8 bases. Germline loops: CDR1 WSHSY, CDR2 SAAADI. The V and J ends lost 0 bases and 3 bases, in that order; junction bases with no gene match: 6. The CDR3 is 16 amino acids. CDR3 amino acids: CASSESRPGGYYGYTF. In DNA form, the CDR3 reads TGCGCCAGCAGTGAGTCGAGGCCAGGGGGCTACTATGGCTACACCTTC.

J is TRBJ1-2 and V is TRBV29-1; D is undetermined. Trimming stripped 0 bases from V and 2 bases from J, with 7 bases between. The germline V gene encodes CDR1 SQVTM and CDR2 ANQGSEA. There are 13 residues in the CDR3. The CDR3, as DNA: TGCAGCGTTGAAGATCCACAGAACTATGGCTACACCTTC. It codes for CSVEDPQNYGYTF.

This clonotype was seen more than once but under ten times. The rearrangement uses TRBV9 and TRBJ2-3; D possibly corresponds to TRBD1 (7 bases). V lost 4 bases, J lost 0 bases, and 12 bases lay in between. Germline CDR1 and CDR2: SGDLS and YYNGEE. This CDR3 has 15 amino acids. The CDR3 DNA is TGTGCCAGCAGCCAGGGGGGACCAAGCACAGATACGCAGTATTTT. It translates to CASSQGGPSTDTQYF.

J is TRBJ2-1 and V is TRBV12-3 or TRBV12-4, with D possibly TRBD2 on 6 matching bases. V lost 5 bases and J lost 9, with 14 bases in between. The CDR3 runs 13 residues. The CDR3 bases are TGTGCCAGCAGTGGGGGGACGGCAAGTGAGCAGTTCTTC. It yields the protein CASSGGTASEQFF.

Concerning this clonotype: At one end, the junction sequence differs from germline, possibly due to a read error. The J gene is TRBJ2-5, the V gene TRBV25-1, with 8 positions matching TRBD1. Germline CDR1 is MGHDK and CDR2 is SYGVNS. This CDR3 spans 13 amino acids. CDR3 coding DNA: TGTGCCAGCAGTGAACCTGGACAGGGTAGCGCCCACTTC. Residues: CASSEPGQGSAHF.

The chain has TRBV9 and TRBJ1-6; perhaps TRBD1 as D (5 bases). The CDR3 extends over 15 amino acids. Deletions cut 0 bases from V and 9 bases from J, with 13 bases between. CDR1 is SGDLS, CDR2 YYNGEE, per germline. DNA for the CDR3: TGTGCCAGCAGCGTAGGGGGAGGGACTGGTTCACCCCTCCACTTT. Its translation is CASSVGGGTGSPLHF.

This clonotype occurred a few times. V is TRBV5-1 and J is TRBJ2-1; D possibly matches TRBD1 or TRBD2 (5 bases each). CDR3 length equals 15 residues. Germline V CDR1 and CDR2: SGHRS, YFSETQ. V gave up 4 bases and J gave up 6 bases, with 17 bases separating them. CDR3 coding DNA: TGCGCCAGCAGCGCCCCCGGGACCATGGCCAATGAGCAGTTCTTC. It yields the protein CASSAPGTMANEQFF.

This clonotype was found many times. The V call is TRBV4-2, the J call TRBJ2-2; TRBD1 matches 10 bases. The CDR3 length is 16 residues. CDR1 and CDR2 from the germline V gene are LGHNA and YNFKEQ. Trimming at V came to 4 bases and at J to 4 bases, leaving 6 bases not matched to a gene. Written as DNA, the CDR3 is TGTGCCAGCAGCCGAAGACAGGGGGCTTCCACCGGGGAGCTGTTTTTT. It encodes CASSRRQGASTGELFF.

This clonotype came up many times. The V and J genes are TRBV7-9 and TRBJ2-7; 7 nucleotides agree with TRBD1. This CDR3 is 13 amino acids long. Trimming at V came to 5 bases and at J to 4 bases, leaving 5 bases not matched to a gene. Germline CDR1 reads SEHNR; CDR2 reads FQNEAQ (reference sequence). The CDR3 loop reads CASSPRQGYEQYF. In nucleotides, the CDR3 is TGTGCCAGCAGCCCCAGACAGGGTTACGAGCAGTACTTC.

This clonotype was seen a handful of times. The chain has TRBV7-3 and TRBJ2-3; 14 bases are shared with TRBD2. J was trimmed by 5 bases and V by 6 bases; bases with no gene match: 7. The germline gives CDR1 SGHTA, CDR2 FQGTGA. The CDR3 is 16 amino acids. The CDR3 here is CASSRGLAGGIDTQYF. In DNA, the CDR3 is TGTGCCAGCAGTCGCGGACTAGCGGGGGGTATAGATACGCAGTATTTT. The variable domain in full, with the rest retrieved from reference TRBV7-3 and TRBJ2-3, is GAGVSQTPSNKVTEKGKYVELRCDPISGHTALYWYRQSLGQGPEFLIYFQGTGAADDSGLPNDRFFAVRPEGSVSTLKIQRTERGDSAVYLCASSRGLAGGIDTQYFGPGTRLTVL.

The rearrangement links TRBV5-1 to TRBJ2-1; the D gene could be TRBD1 or TRBD2 (5 bases each). Per germline, CDR1 SGHRS and CDR2 YFSETQ. The CDR3 has 14 residues. Trimming removed 6 bases from V and 7 bases from J, with 17 bases in between. CDR3 in amino acids: CASTLGVGLNEQFF. DNA for the CDR3: TGCGCCAGCACCCTGGGGGTAGGGTTAAATGAGCAGTTCTTC.

CDR3 sequence (DNA): TGTGCCAGCAGCGGACGGTCTGAGGTAGAGCAGTTCTTC. Its protein is CASSGRSEVEQFF. The V and J genes are TRBV9 and TRBJ2-1; D gene uncertain. V was cut by 3 bases and J by 10 bases, with 14 bases left in between. This CDR3 is 13 amino acids long. The V gene's germline CDR1 is SGDLS and CDR2 YYNGEE.

The V and J genes are TRBV4-1 and TRBJ2-1, with TRBD2 matching over 11 bases. Germline CDR1 MGHRA, CDR2 YSYEKL. Trimming took 3 bases from V and 7 from J; bases not matched to a gene: 5. This CDR3 region has 15 residues. The CDR3 region has the DNA TGCGCCAGCAGCCAGGTAGGGACTAGCGGAAATGAGCAGTTCTTC. This translates into CASSQVGTSGNEQFF.

This clonotype was recorded a few times. This chain uses TRBV7-3 with TRBJ2-7; possible D gene TRBD1, 5 bases. The CDR3 loop spans 15 amino acids. Per germline, CDR1 SGHTA and CDR2 FQGTGA. V was pared by 5 bases and J by 5 bases, with 19 bases between. CDR3: CASSPMDKELHEQYF. The DNA of the CDR3 is TGTGCCAGCAGCCCTATGGACAAGGAGCTTCACGAGCAGTACTTC.

V is TRBV14 and J is TRBJ2-3, with TRBD2 identical over 10 bases. With 0 bases clipped from V and 3 bases from J, the junction kept 12 bases outside the gene matches. CDR1 and CDR2 (germline): SGHDN, FVKESK. The CDR3 spans 19 residues. In nucleotides, the CDR3 is TGTGCCAGCAGCCAAGAGCGTCGGAGCGGGAGGGGACCGACAGATACGCAGTATTTT. As protein: CASSQERRSGRGPTDTQYF.